The source of this T cell receptor (beta chain) is a study of human T cells and chemical hapten exposure. Overall study: Upper-back patches of 0.01% DPC were read at 6 days. A mostly female patient group had alopecia areata, totalis or universalis. The study, taken as a whole, reports: DPC sensitization left the count of TCRs above 1 in 1000 unchanged.

A word on this clonotype: What it binds is not known.

MiXCR was run by TCRdb on the RACE reads, yielding one entry per CDR3 protein. The repertoire holds approximately 46,000 distinct CDR3 sequences, with around a tenth as singletons. Indicated time point: patch test 2, 6 weeks after DPC sensitization. Treatment noted: therapeutic diphenylcyclopropenone sensitization with weekly scalp DPC. The authors' total RNA extraction used unfractionated whole blood. The V gene lost 8 bases and the J gene lost 4 bases, with 13 bases spanning the gap. The CDR3 totals 13 residues. CDR1 is SGHTA and CDR2 is FQGNSA in the germline V gene. The receptor comes from a woman under 40 with alopecia areata. Some clones in this sample may be carry-over from other donors' samples. The starting material was whole blood, obtained in connection with sensitization to the hapten diphenylcyclopropenone (DPC). V and J are TRBV7-2 and TRBJ2-3; the D gene is possibly TRBD2 (6 bases). The CDR3, as DNA: TGTGCCAGCTCCCGACTAGTTTCAGATACGCAGTATTTT. It is translated as CASSRLVSDTQYF.